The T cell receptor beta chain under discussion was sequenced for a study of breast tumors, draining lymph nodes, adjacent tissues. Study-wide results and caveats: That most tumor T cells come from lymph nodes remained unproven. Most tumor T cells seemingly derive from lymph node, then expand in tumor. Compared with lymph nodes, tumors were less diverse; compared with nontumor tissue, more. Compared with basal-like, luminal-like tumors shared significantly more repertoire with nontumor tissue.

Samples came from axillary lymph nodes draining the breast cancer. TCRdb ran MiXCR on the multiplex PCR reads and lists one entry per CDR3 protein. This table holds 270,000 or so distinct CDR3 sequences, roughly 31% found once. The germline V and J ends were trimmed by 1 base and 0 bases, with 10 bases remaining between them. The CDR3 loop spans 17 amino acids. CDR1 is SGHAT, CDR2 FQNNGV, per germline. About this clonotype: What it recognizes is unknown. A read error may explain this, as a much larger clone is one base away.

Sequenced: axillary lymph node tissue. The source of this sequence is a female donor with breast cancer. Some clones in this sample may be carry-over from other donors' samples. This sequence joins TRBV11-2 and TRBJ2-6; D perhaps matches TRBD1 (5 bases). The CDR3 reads CASSLGRDTSGANVLTF. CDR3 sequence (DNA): TGTGCCAGCAGCTTAGGCAGGGATACCTCTGGGGCCAACGTCCTGACTTTC. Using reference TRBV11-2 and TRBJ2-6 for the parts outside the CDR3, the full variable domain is EAGVAQSPRYKIIEKRQSVAFWCNPISGHATLYWYQQILGQGPKLLIQFQNNGVVDDSQLPKDRFSAERLKGVDSTLKIQPAKLEDSAVYLCASSLGRDTSGANVLTFGAGSRLTVL.